This TCR beta chain was retrieved from a study of blood T cell repertoires in COVID-19. Study-level background: Italy, Spain and the United States were the sources of the convalescent and acute COVID-19 samples. From T cells, B-cell-depleted T cells, or PBMCs came the material, which was cDNA or gDNA.

Authors' analysis steps: Quantification of nucleated cells was approximated via reference gene primer amplification. Profiled with immunoSEQ multiplex PCR; TCRdb holds only in-frame clones, not every one. D and trimming come from the DNA, and the V and J calls and clone size come from that table. Here the sample spans 200,000 to 250,000 clones, more than 80% being singletons. Germline values: CDR1 MNHEY, CDR2 SMNVEV (reference sequence). With 6 bases removed from V and 2 bases from J, the gap between germline ends came to 14 bases. The CDR3 totals 14 residues. The sample comprised peripheral blood. The chain links TRBV27 to TRBJ2-7; possible D gene TRBD2, 6 bases. This clonotype originated in an elderly woman with acute or convalescent COVID-19. The CDR3 sequence is CASRSSGSTYEQYF. DNA of the CDR3: TGTGCCAGCAGATCATCCGGGAGCACCTACGAGCAGTACTTC.